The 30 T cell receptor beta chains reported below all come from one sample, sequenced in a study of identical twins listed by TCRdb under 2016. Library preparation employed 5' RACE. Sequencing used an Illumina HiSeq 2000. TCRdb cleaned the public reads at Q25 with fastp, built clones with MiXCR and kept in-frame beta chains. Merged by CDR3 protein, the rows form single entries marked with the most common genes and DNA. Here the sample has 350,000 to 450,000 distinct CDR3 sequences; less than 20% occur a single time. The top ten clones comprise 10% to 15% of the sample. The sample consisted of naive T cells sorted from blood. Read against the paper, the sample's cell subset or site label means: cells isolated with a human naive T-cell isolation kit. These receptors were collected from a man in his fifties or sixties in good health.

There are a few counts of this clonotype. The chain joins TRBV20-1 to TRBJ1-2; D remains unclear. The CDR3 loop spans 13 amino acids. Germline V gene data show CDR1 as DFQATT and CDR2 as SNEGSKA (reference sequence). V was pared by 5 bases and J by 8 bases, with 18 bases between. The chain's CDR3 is CSAGRSAAEGYTF. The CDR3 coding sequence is TGCAGTGCTGGACGCTCCGCGGCGGAGGGCTACACCTTC.

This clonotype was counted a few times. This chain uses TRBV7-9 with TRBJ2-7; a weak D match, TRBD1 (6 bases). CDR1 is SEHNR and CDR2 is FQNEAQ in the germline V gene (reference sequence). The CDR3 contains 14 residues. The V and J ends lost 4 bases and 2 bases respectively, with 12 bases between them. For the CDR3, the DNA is TGTGCCAGCAGCTCCAGGACAGCCACCTACGAGCAGTACTTC. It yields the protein CASSSRTATYEQYF.

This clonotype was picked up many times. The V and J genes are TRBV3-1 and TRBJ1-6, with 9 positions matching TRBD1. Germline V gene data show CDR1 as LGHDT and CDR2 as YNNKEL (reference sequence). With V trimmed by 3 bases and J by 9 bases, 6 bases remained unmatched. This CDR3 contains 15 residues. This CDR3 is CASSHEQGAGSPLHF. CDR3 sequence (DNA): TGTGCCAGCAGCCACGAACAGGGGGCCGGTTCACCCCTCCACTTT.

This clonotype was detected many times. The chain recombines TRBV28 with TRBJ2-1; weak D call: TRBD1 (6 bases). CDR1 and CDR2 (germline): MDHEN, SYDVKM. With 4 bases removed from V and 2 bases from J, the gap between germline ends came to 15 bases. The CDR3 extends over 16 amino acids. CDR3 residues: CASSYRALGTYNEQFF. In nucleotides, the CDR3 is TGTGCCAGCAGTTACAGGGCTCTTGGGACCTACAATGAGCAGTTCTTC.

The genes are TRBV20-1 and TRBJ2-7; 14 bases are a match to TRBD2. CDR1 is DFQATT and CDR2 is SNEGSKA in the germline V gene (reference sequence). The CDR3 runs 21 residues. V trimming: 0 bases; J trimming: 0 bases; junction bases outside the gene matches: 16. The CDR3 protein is CSARDRFRPTSGRAVSYEQYF. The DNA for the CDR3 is TGCAGTGCTAGAGATCGTTTCAGGCCGACTAGCGGGAGGGCTGTCTCCTACGAGCAGTACTTC.

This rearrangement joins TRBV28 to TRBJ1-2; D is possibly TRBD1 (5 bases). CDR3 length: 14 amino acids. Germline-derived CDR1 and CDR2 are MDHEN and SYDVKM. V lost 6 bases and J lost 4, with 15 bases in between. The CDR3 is CASSPTGPVYGYTF. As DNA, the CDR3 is TGTGCCAGCAGCCCTACAGGACCTGTCTATGGCTACACCTTC.

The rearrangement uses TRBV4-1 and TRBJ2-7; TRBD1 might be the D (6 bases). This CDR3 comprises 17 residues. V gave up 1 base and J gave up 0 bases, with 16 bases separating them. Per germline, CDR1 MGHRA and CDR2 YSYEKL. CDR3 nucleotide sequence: TGCGCCAGCAGCCAAGTCACTCGGGACACCGGCTCCTACGAGCAGTACTTC. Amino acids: CASSQVTRDTGSYEQYF.

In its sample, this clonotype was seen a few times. The CDR3 spells CATSDLRTSADTQYF. The DNA of the CDR3 is TGTGCCACCAGTGACTTACGGACTAGTGCAGATACGCAGTATTTT. The chain has TRBV24-1 and TRBJ2-3; 7 nucleotides line up with TRBD2. With 4 bases clipped from V and 4 bases from J, the junction kept 7 bases outside the gene matches. Germline V CDR1 and CDR2: KGHDR, SFDVKD. CDR3 length equals 15 residues.

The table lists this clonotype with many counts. CDR3 region: CASSQEPRTSGGAWNTGELFF. Here the CDR3 DNA reads TGTGCCAGCAGCCAAGAACCCCGGACTAGCGGGGGGGCTTGGAACACCGGGGAGCTGTTTTTT. The J gene is TRBJ2-2, the V gene TRBV4-2, with 15 bases identical to TRBD2. In germline, CDR1 is LGHNA, CDR2 YNFKEQ. V lost 0 bases and J lost 1; bases outside the gene matches: 9. The CDR3 is 21 residues long.

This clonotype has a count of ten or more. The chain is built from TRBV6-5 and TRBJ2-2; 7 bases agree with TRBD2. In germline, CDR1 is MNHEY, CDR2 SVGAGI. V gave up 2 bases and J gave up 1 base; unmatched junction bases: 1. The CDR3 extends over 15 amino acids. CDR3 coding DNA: TGTGCCAGCAGTTACGGGGGGGTGAACACCGGGGAGCTGTTTTTT. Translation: CASSYGGVNTGELFF.

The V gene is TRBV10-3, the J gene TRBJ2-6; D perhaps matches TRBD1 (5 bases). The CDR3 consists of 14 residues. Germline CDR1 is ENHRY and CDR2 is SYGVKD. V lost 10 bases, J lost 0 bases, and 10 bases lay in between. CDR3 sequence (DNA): TGTGCCACTAAACAGGCCTCTGGGGCCAACGTCCTGACTTTC. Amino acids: CATKQASGANVLTF.

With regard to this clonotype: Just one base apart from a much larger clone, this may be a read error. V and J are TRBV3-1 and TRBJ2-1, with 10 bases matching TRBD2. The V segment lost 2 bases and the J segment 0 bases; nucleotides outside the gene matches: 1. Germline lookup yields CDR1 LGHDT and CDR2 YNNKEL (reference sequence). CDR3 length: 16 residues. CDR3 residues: CASSQPSGSSYNEQFF. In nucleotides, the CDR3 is TGTGCCAGCAGCCAACCTAGCGGGAGCTCCTACAATGAGCAGTTCTTC.

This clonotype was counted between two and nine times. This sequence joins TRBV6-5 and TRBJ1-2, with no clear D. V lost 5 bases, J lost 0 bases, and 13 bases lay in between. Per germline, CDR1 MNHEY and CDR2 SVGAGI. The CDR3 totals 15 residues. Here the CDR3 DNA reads TGTGCCAGCAGTACTAGGGCTCGGGCTAACTATGGCTACACCTTC. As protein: CASSTRARANYGYTF.

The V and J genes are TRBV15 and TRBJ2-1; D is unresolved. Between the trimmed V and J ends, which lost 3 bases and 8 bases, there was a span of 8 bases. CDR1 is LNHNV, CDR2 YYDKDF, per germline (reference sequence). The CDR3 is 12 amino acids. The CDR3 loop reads CATSRWGYEQFF. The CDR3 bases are TGTGCCACCAGCAGGTGGGGATATGAGCAGTTCTTC.

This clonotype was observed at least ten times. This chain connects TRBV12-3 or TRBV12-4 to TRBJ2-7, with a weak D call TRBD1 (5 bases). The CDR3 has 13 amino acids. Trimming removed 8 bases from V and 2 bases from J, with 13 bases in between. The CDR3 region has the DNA TGTGCCAGCCTCAAGACAGAAACCTACGAGCAGTACTTC. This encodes CASLKTETYEQYF.

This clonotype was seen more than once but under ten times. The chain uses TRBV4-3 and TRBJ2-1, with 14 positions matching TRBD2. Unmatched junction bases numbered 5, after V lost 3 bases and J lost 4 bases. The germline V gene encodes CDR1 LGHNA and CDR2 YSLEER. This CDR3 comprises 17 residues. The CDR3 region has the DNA TGCGCCAGCAGCCAGGGACTAGCGGGAGAGGAGTACAATGAGCAGTTCTTC. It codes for CASSQGLAGEEYNEQFF.

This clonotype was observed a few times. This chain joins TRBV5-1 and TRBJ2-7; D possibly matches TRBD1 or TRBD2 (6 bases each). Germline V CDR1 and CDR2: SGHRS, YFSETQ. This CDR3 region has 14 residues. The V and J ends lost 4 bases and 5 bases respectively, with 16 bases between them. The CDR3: CASSPDVGGDEQYF. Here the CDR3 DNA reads TGCGCCAGCAGCCCTGACGTGGGGGGCGACGAGCAGTACTTC.

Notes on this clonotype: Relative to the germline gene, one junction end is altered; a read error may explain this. The CDR3 nucleotides read TGCAGTGCCGCTCCCGGGACTAGCGTATACGAGAAGTACTTC. Its protein product is CSAAPGTSVYEKYF. The chain combines TRBV20-1 with TRBJ2-7, with 10 bases lining up with TRBD2. The CDR3 has 14 amino acids. Germline V gene lookup returns CDR1 DFQATT and CDR2 SNEGSKA (reference sequence).

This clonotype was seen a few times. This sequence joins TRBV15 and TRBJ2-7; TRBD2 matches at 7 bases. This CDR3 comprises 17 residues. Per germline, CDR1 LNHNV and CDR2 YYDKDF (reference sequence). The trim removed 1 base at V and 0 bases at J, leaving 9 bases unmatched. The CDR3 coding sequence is TGTGCCACCAGCAGAGTTTATTTCGGCGGGAGCTCCTACGAGCAGTACTTC. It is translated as CATSRVYFGGSSYEQYF.

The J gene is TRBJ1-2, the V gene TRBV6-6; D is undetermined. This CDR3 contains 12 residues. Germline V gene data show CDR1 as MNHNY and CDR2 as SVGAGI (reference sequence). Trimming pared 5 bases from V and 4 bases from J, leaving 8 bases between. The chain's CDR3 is CASSQASYGYTF. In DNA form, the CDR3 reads TGTGCCAGCAGTCAAGCAAGCTATGGCTACACCTTC.

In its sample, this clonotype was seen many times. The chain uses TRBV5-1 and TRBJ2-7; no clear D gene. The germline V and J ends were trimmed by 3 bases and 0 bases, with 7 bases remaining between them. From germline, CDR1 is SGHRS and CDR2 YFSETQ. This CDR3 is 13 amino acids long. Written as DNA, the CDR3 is TGCGCCAGCAGCTCGGCAGGCTCCTACGAGCAGTACTTC. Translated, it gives CASSSAGSYEQYF.

The CDR3 spells CASNYGGPTNEKLFF. DNA of the CDR3: TGTGCCAGCAATTACGGGGGGCCCACTAATGAAAAACTGTTTTTT. J is TRBJ1-4 and V is TRBV12-3 or TRBV12-4; TRBD1 is a possible D gene (6 bases). Trimming removed 7 bases at V and 2 bases at J, with 14 bases between. The CDR3 is 15 amino acids.

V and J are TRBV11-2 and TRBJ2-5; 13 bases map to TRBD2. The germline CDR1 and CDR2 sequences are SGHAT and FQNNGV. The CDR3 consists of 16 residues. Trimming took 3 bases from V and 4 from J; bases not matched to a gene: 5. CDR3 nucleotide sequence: TGTGCCAGCAGCTTTACTAGCGGGAGGGGTAGAGAGACCCAGTACTTC. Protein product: CASSFTSGRGRETQYF.

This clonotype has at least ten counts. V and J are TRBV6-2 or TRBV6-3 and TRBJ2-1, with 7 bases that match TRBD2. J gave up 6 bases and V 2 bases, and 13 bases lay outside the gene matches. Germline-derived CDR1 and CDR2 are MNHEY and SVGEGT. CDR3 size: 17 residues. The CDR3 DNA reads TGTGCCAGCAGTTACGAGCTGGAGCGGGGCCCGGGCAATGAGCAGTTCTTC. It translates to CASSYELERGPGNEQFF.

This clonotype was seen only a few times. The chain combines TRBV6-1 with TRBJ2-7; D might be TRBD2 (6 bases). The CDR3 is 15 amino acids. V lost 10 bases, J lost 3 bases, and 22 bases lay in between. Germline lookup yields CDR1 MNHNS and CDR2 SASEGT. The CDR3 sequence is CATLEPAGKGYEQYF. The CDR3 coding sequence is TGTGCCACCCTAGAGCCGGCGGGGAAGGGCTACGAGCAGTACTTC.

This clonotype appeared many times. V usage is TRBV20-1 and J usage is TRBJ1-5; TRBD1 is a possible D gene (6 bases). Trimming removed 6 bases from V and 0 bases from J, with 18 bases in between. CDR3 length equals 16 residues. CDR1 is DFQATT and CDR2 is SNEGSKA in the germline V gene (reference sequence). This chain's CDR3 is CSARAAGAYSNQPQHF. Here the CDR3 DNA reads TGCAGTGCCAGGGCGGCAGGGGCCTATAGCAATCAGCCCCAGCATTTT.

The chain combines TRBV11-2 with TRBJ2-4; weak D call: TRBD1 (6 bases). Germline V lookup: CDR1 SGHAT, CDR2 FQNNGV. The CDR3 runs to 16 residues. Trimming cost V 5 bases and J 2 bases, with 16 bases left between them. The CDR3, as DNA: TGTGCCAGCAGCCCCGGACAGACTATAACCAAAAACATTCAGTACTTC. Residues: CASSPGQTITKNIQYF.

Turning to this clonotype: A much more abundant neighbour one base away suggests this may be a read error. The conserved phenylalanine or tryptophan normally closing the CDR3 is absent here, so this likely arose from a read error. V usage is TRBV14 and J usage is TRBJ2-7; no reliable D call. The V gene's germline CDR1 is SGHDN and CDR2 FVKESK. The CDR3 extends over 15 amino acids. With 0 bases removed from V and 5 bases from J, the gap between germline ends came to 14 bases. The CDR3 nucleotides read TGTGCCAGCAGCCAAGATTCTGGTCCTTGGGACGAGCAGTACCTC. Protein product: CASSQDSGPWDEQYL.

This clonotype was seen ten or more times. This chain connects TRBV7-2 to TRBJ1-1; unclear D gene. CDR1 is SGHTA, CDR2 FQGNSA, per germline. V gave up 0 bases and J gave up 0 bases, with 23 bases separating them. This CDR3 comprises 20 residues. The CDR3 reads CASSLAHEGLKRFMNTEAFF. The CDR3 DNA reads TGTGCCAGCAGCTTAGCGCACGAAGGGCTTAAACGATTTATGAACACTGAAGCTTTCTTT.

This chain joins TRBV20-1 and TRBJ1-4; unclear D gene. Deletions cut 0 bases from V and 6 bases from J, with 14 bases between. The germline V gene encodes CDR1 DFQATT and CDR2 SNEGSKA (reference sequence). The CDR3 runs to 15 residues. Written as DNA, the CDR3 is TGCAGTGCTAGAGACCCGACGAGGTCGGATGAAAAACTGTTTTTT. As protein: CSARDPTRSDEKLFF.